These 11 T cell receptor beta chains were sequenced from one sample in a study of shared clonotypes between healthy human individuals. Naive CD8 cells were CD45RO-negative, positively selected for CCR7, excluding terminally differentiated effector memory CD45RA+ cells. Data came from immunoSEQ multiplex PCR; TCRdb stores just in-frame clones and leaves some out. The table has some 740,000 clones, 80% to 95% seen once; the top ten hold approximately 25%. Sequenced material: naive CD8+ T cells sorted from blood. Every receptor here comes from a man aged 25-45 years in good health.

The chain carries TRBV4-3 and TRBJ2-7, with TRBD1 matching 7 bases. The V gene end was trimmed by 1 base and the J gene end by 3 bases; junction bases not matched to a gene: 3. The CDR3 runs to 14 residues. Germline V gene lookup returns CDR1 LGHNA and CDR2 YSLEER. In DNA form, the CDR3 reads TGCGCCAGCAGCCAAGCCCGACAGGGCTACGAGCAGTACTTC. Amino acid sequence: CASSQARQGYEQYF.

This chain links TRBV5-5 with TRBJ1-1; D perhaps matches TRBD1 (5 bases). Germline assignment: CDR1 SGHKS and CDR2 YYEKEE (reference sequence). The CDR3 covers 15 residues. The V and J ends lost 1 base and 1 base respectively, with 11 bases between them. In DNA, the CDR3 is TGTGCCAGCAGCTTGTTACAGGTTTGGAACACTGAAGCTTTCTTT. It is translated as CASSLLQVWNTEAFF.

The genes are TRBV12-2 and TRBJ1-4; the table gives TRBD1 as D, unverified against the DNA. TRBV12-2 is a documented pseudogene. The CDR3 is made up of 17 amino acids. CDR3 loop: CASRLPGTGRTNEKLFF. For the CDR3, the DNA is TGTGCAAGTCGCTTGCCCGGGACAGGACGAACTAATGAAAAACTGTTTTTT.

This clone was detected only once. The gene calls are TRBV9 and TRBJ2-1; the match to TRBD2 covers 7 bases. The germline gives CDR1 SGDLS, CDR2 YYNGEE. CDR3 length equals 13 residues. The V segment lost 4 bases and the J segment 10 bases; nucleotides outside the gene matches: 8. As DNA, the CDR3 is TGTGCCAGCAGCCCGGAATTTAGCGGGGAGCAGTTCTTC. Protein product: CASSPEFSGEQFF.

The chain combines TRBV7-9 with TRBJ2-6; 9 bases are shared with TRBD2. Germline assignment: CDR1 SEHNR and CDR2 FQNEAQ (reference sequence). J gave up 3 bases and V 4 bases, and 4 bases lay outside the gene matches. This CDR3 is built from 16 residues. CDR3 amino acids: CASSSSSGIGANVLTF. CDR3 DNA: TGTGCCAGCAGCTCCTCTAGCGGGATTGGGGCCAACGTCCTGACTTTC.

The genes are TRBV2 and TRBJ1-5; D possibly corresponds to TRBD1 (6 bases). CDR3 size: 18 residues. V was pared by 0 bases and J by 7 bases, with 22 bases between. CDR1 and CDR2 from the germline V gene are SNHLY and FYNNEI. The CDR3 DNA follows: TGTGCCAGCAGTGAAGCGCTTCGGGGGCAGGGATCCGACCAGCCCCAGCATTTT. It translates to CASSEALRGQGSDQPQHF.

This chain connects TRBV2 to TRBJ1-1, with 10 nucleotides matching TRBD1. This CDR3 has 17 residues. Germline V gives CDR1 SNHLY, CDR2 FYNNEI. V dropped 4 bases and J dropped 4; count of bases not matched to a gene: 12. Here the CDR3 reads CASSAHGTGEGGTEAFF. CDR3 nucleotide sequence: TGTGCCAGCAGTGCTCACGGGACAGGGGAAGGGGGCACTGAAGCTTTCTTT.

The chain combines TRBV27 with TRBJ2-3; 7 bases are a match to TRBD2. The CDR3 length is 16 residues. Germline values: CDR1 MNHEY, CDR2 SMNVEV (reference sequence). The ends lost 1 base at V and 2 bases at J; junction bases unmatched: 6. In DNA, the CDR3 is TGTGCCAGCAGTTTATACGCGGGAGCCCCCACAGATACGCAGTATTTT. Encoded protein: CASSLYAGAPTDTQYF.

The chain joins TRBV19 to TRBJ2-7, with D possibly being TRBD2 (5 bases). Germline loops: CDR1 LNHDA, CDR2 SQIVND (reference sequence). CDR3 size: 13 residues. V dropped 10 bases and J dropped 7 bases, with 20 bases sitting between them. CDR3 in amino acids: CATRGEGSVEQYF. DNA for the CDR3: TGTGCCACCCGGGGTGAGGGTTCTGTGGAGCAGTACTTC.

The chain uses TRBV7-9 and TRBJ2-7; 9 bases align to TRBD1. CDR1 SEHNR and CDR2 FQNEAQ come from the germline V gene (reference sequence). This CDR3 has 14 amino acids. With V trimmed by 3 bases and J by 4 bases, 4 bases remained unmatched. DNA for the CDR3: TGTGCCAGCAGCTTCACAGGGGGCCTTTACGAGCAGTACTTC. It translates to CASSFTGGLYEQYF.

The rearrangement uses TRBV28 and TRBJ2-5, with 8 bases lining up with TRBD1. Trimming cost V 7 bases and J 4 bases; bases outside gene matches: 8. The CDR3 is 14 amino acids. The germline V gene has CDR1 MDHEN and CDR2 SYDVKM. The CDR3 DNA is TGTGCCAGCACCCCCCCTGGACAGGGAGAGACCCAGTACTTC. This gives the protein CASTPPGQGETQYF.